This is a list of T cell receptor beta chains from one sample in a study of blood T cell repertoires in COVID-19. The assay was immunoSEQ multiplex PCR, and TCRdb's table has in-frame clones only and misses some. In the table there are roughly 460,000 clones, around nine tenths of which are singletons. Sequencing input: peripheral blood. Receptors were obtained from a young man with COVID-19, enrolled during active disease. Each CDR3 is given with its conserved first and last residue. The order of the fields is D gene, clone size, J gene, V gene, CDR3 DNA, CDR3 protein. A D gene is named only where the DNA matches it firmly. Some rows mark clone size as missing; the rest say once, few, many or name a class of expanded clone.

D gene: TRBD1
clone size: -
J gene: TRBJ1-5
V gene: TRBV19
CDR3 DNA: TGTGCCAGCGGGGACAGGGGGCATCAGCCCCAGCATTTT
CDR3 protein: CASGDRGHQPQHF

D gene: TRBD2
clone size: -
J gene: TRBJ2-7
V gene: TRBV6-5
CDR3 DNA: TGTGCCAGCAGAGCGCCTGGACTAGCGGGCTACGAGCAGTACTTC
CDR3 protein: CASRAPGLAGYEQYF

D gene: -
clone size: -
J gene: TRBJ2-1
V gene: TRBV30
CDR3 DNA: TGTGCCTGGAGGGACTACGCAACAGACAATGAGCAGTTCTTC
CDR3 protein: CAWRDYATDNEQFF

D gene: TRBD1
clone size: -
J gene: TRBJ1-6
V gene: TRBV7-3
CDR3 DNA: TGTGCCAGCAGCTTAAGCGGGACAGAAGATAATTCACCCCTCCACTTT
CDR3 protein: CASSLSGTEDNSPLHF

D gene: TRBD1
clone size: -
J gene: TRBJ2-7
V gene: TRBV11-3
CDR3 DNA: TGTGCCAGCAGCTTTGTACTAACAACGGGACAGGGGCACGAGCAGTACTTC
CDR3 protein: CASSFVLTTGQGHEQYF

D gene: -
clone size: -
J gene: TRBJ1-1
V gene: TRBV15
CDR3 DNA: TGTGCCACCAGCAGAGGGAGTCAGAACACTGAAGCTTTCTTT
CDR3 protein: CATSRGSQNTEAFF

D gene: -
clone size: few
J gene: TRBJ2-7
V gene: TRBV6-5
CDR3 DNA: TGTGCCAGCAGGGCTAGCGTCTACTACGAGCAGTACTTC
CDR3 protein: CASRASVYYEQYF

D gene: -
clone size: -
J gene: TRBJ1-1
V gene: TRBV7-2
CDR3 DNA: TGTGCCAGCAGCAGGGACTGGGGGAACACTGAAGCTTTCTTT
CDR3 protein: CASSRDWGNTEAFF

D gene: TRBD2
clone size: -
J gene: TRBJ2-1
V gene: TRBV15
CDR3 DNA: TGTGCCACCAGCAGAGATGTAGCGGGGGCTGAGCAGTTCTTC
CDR3 protein: CATSRDVAGAEQFF

D gene: -
clone size: -
J gene: TRBJ2-1
V gene: TRBV5-1
CDR3 DNA: TGCGCCAGCAGCTTAACCGAAAGGGGTGAGCAGTTCTTC
CDR3 protein: CASSLTERGEQFF

D gene: -
clone size: -
J gene: TRBJ1-2
V gene: TRBV5-4
CDR3 DNA: TGTGCCAGCAGCTTACGGAGGGAGGCGTTGGATGGCTACACCTTC
CDR3 protein: CASSLRREALDGYTF

D gene: -
clone size: -
J gene: TRBJ1-2
V gene: TRBV24-1
CDR3 DNA: TGTGCCACCAGTGACCCGGGGGGAGGCTACACCTTC
CDR3 protein: CATSDPGGGYTF

D gene: TRBD2
clone size: -
J gene: TRBJ2-5
V gene: TRBV7-2
CDR3 DNA: TGTGCCAGCAGCTTAGAAGCTAGCGGGGGCCAAGAGACCCAGTACTTC
CDR3 protein: CASSLEASGGQETQYF

D gene: -
clone size: once
J gene: TRBJ1-2
V gene: TRBV2
CDR3 DNA: TGTGCCAGCAGTCCCCAGGTTGGCTACACCTTC
CDR3 protein: CASSPQVGYTF

D gene: TRBD1
clone size: -
J gene: TRBJ1-6
V gene: TRBV14
CDR3 DNA: TGTGCCAGCAGCCAATTAACCGGGACAGCAAATTCACCCCTCCACTTT
CDR3 protein: CASSQLTGTANSPLHF

D gene: TRBD1
clone size: -
J gene: TRBJ2-7
V gene: TRBV11-2
CDR3 DNA: TGTGCCAGCAGCCCAGCCCGGGACAGCTACGAGCAGTACTTC
CDR3 protein: CASSPARDSYEQYF

D gene: TRBD2
clone size: -
J gene: TRBJ2-3
V gene: TRBV11-3
CDR3 DNA: TGTGCCAGCAGCTTAGAACTAGCGGGAGGGCAGTCGGATACGCAGTATTTT
CDR3 protein: CASSLELAGGQSDTQYF

D gene: -
clone size: -
J gene: TRBJ2-1
V gene: TRBV27
CDR3 DNA: TGTGCCAGCAGTTTAAATGGCCCCAATGAGCAGTTCTTC
CDR3 protein: CASSLNGPNEQFF

D gene: TRBD2
clone size: -
J gene: TRBJ2-1
V gene: TRBV13
CDR3 DNA: TGTGCCAGCAGCGCGGGACTAGCTAAGGGCCCTGAGCAGTTCTTC
CDR3 protein: CASSAGLAKGPEQFF

D gene: TRBD2
clone size: once
J gene: TRBJ2-5
V gene: TRBV10-2
CDR3 DNA: TGCGCCAGCAGTGAAACTAGCGGGAGGGTGACCCAGTACTTC
CDR3 protein: CASSETSGRVTQYF

D gene: TRBD1
clone size: -
J gene: TRBJ1-2
V gene: TRBV20-1
CDR3 DNA: TGCAGTGCTAGTTTAGACAGGGGGCTCGGCTACACCTTC
CDR3 protein: CSASLDRGLGYTF

D gene: TRBD1
clone size: -
J gene: TRBJ1-2
V gene: TRBV20-1
CDR3 DNA: TGCAGTGCTCGTGCCCCCGCAGGGGGAACCTATGGCTACACCTTC
CDR3 protein: CSARAPAGGTYGYTF

D gene: -
clone size: -
J gene: TRBJ2-7
V gene: TRBV19
CDR3 DNA: TGTGCCAGTAGTATCGGGCCAGGGAAAGGGCAGTACTTC
CDR3 protein: CASSIGPGKGQYF

D gene: -
clone size: -
J gene: TRBJ1-1
V gene: TRBV5-1
CDR3 DNA: TGCGCCAGCAGCTTGGAGCGGGCAGGAAGCACTGAAGCTTTCTTT
CDR3 protein: CASSLERAGSTEAFF

D gene: TRBD1
clone size: -
J gene: TRBJ2-7
V gene: TRBV7-9
CDR3 DNA: TGTGCCAGCAGCTTGGCCGGGACAGGGACCTACGAGCAGTACTTC
CDR3 protein: CASSLAGTGTYEQYF

D gene: TRBD1
clone size: -
J gene: TRBJ2-7
V gene: TRBV27
CDR3 DNA: TGTGCCAGCAGGGACAGGGAAAGGGACGAGCAGTACTTC
CDR3 protein: CASRDRERDEQYF

D gene: TRBD2
clone size: -
J gene: TRBJ2-1
V gene: TRBV24-1
CDR3 DNA: TGTGCCACCAGTGATGGCGGGAGATTCGACAATGAGCAGTTCTTC
CDR3 protein: CATSDGGRFDNEQFF

D gene: TRBD1
clone size: -
J gene: TRBJ1-4
V gene: TRBV5-6
CDR3 DNA: TGTGCCAGCAGCCAAGGACAGGCTTTTAATGAAAAACTGTTTTTT
CDR3 protein: CASSQGQAFNEKLFF

D gene: TRBD2
clone size: -
J gene: TRBJ2-7
V gene: TRBV28
CDR3 DNA: TGTGCCAGCAGTTCCCCCCGACTAGCGGGACAGTTCGAGCAGTACTTC
CDR3 protein: CASSSPRLAGQFEQYF

D gene: TRBD1
clone size: -
J gene: TRBJ2-7
V gene: TRBV2
CDR3 DNA: TGTGCCAGCAGCCCGGACAGGGTTGGCTACGAGCAGTACTTC
CDR3 protein: CASSPDRVGYEQYF

D gene: -
clone size: once
J gene: TRBJ2-7
V gene: TRBV7-6
CDR3 DNA: TGTGCCAGCAGCTTCGGGGGATCCTACGAGCAGTACTTC
CDR3 protein: CASSFGGSYEQYF

D gene: TRBD1
clone size: -
J gene: TRBJ2-3
V gene: TRBV12-3/TRBV12-4
CDR3 DNA: TGTGCCAGCACCCAGGGGGTGCCAGATACGCAGTATTTT
CDR3 protein: CASTQGVPDTQYF

D gene: TRBD2
clone size: -
J gene: TRBJ2-1
V gene: TRBV19
CDR3 DNA: TGTGCCAGTAGTCGGCGGGAGTCCTACAATGAGCAGTTCTTC
CDR3 protein: CASSRRESYNEQFF

D gene: -
clone size: -
J gene: TRBJ2-1
V gene: TRBV21-1
CDR3 DNA: TGTGCCAGCAGCAAAGTCCCTAGCGGGCGGTGGGTTAATGAGCAGTTCTTC
CDR3 protein: CASSKVPSGRWVNEQFF

D gene: -
clone size: -
J gene: TRBJ1-2
V gene: TRBV30
CDR3 DNA: TGTGCCTGGAGTCACGAGTTGTCTATTCCGGGCTATGGCTACACCTTC
CDR3 protein: CAWSHELSIPGYGYTF

D gene: TRBD1
clone size: -
J gene: TRBJ1-1
V gene: TRBV28
CDR3 DNA: TGTGCCAGCAGTTCTGGCGGGACAGGGGGGACTGAAGCTTTCTTT
CDR3 protein: CASSSGGTGGTEAFF

D gene: -
clone size: -
J gene: TRBJ2-6
V gene: TRBV19
CDR3 DNA: TGTGCCAGTAGTCATAAGTGGCCCGGGGCCAACGTCCTGACTTTC
CDR3 protein: CASSHKWPGANVLTF

D gene: TRBD1
clone size: -
J gene: TRBJ2-2
V gene: TRBV27
CDR3 DNA: TGTGCCAGCAGTTTATCGGACAGGGGGCTGGCCGGGGAGCTGTTTTTT
CDR3 protein: CASSLSDRGLAGELFF

D gene: TRBD2
clone size: -
J gene: TRBJ2-1
V gene: TRBV12-3/TRBV12-4
CDR3 DNA: TGTGCCAGCAGGCGACTAGCGCATGAGCAGTTCTTC
CDR3 protein: CASRRLAHEQFF

D gene: TRBD2
clone size: -
J gene: TRBJ2-1
V gene: TRBV4-1
CDR3 DNA: TGCGCCAGCAGCCCCGGGACTATGTCGCACAATGAGCAGTTCTTC
CDR3 protein: CASSPGTMSHNEQFF

D gene: -
clone size: -
J gene: TRBJ2-7
V gene: TRBV5-1
CDR3 DNA: TGCGCCACCCAAACCCGCGGGGGCCTACCCTACGAGCAGTACTTC
CDR3 protein: CATQTRGGLPYEQYF

D gene: TRBD1
clone size: -
J gene: TRBJ2-7
V gene: TRBV6-5
CDR3 DNA: TGTGCCAGCAGCGTCCCTTTGACAGGGGGCTACGAGCAGTACTTC
CDR3 protein: CASSVPLTGGYEQYF

D gene: TRBD2
clone size: once
J gene: TRBJ2-7
V gene: TRBV2
CDR3 DNA: TGTGCCAGCAAACCGGGACTAGCTCTATACGAGCAGTACTTC
CDR3 protein: CASKPGLALYEQYF

D gene: -
clone size: -
J gene: TRBJ1-2
V gene: TRBV5-4
CDR3 DNA: TGTGCCAGCAGCTTGCGAGGGGGTCGGGGCTACACCTTC
CDR3 protein: CASSLRGGRGYTF

D gene: TRBD2
clone size: -
J gene: TRBJ2-1
V gene: TRBV7-9
CDR3 DNA: TGTGCCAGCAGCTTAAAACTAGCGGGAATATATGAGCAGTTCTTC
CDR3 protein: CASSLKLAGIYEQFF

D gene: TRBD1
clone size: -
J gene: TRBJ1-2
V gene: TRBV5-1
CDR3 DNA: TGCGCCAGCAGCCTGCCTTCAGGGGGCGGTGATGGCTACACCTTC
CDR3 protein: CASSLPSGGGDGYTF

D gene: TRBD2
clone size: -
J gene: TRBJ2-2
V gene: TRBV11-2
CDR3 DNA: TGTGCCAGCAGCTTCGGACTAGCGGGGGGGCAAGGGGAGCTGTTTTTT
CDR3 protein: CASSFGLAGGQGELFF

D gene: TRBD1
clone size: -
J gene: TRBJ1-1
V gene: TRBV3-1/TRBV3-2
CDR3 DNA: TGTGCCAGCAGCCAAGAAGGGAGCCGGGACAGTGAAGCTTTCTTT
CDR3 protein: CASSQEGSRDSEAFF

D gene: -
clone size: few
J gene: TRBJ2-7
V gene: TRBV24-1
CDR3 DNA: TGTGCCACCGTACCTAGTAAACCCTACGAGCAGTACTTC
CDR3 protein: CATVPSKPYEQYF

D gene: -
clone size: -
J gene: TRBJ2-3
V gene: TRBV7-9
CDR3 DNA: TGTGCCAGCAGCTGGACAGACACAGATACGCAGTATTTT
CDR3 protein: CASSWTDTDTQYF

D gene: TRBD2
clone size: -
J gene: TRBJ2-1
V gene: TRBV19
CDR3 DNA: TGTGCCAGTAGTCCAGGGACTAGCGGGAACGCTGAGCAGTTCTTC
CDR3 protein: CASSPGTSGNAEQFF

D gene: -
clone size: -
J gene: TRBJ1-4
V gene: TRBV12-3/TRBV12-4
CDR3 DNA: TGTGCCAGCAGCAACAGATTGAATGAAAAACTGTTTTTT
CDR3 protein: CASSNRLNEKLFF

D gene: -
clone size: once
J gene: TRBJ1-1
V gene: TRBV21-1
CDR3 DNA: TGTGCCAGCAGCAAATCCGCTTTTGGGACAGTGATGAACACTGAAGCTTTCTTT
CDR3 protein: CASSKSAFGTVMNTEAFF

D gene: TRBD1
clone size: once
J gene: TRBJ2-7
V gene: TRBV6-5
CDR3 DNA: TGTGCCTCACGGACGGGACAGGGGGTCTACGAGCAGTACTTC
CDR3 protein: CASRTGQGVYEQYF

D gene: TRBD1
clone size: -
J gene: TRBJ2-7
V gene: TRBV18
CDR3 DNA: TGTGCCAGCTCACTCCAGGGACAGGAAACAAGCGAGCAGTACTTC
CDR3 protein: CASSLQGQETSEQYF

D gene: -
clone size: -
J gene: TRBJ2-7
V gene: TRBV2
CDR3 DNA: TGTGCCAGCACGGTGTTTATCTACGAGCAGTACTTC
CDR3 protein: CASTVFIYEQYF

D gene: TRBD1
clone size: few
J gene: TRBJ2-3
V gene: TRBV25-1
CDR3 DNA: TGTGCCAGCAGTGAGACAGGGGAGAAGGCAGATACGCAGTATTTT
CDR3 protein: CASSETGEKADTQYF

D gene: TRBD1
clone size: -
J gene: TRBJ1-1
V gene: TRBV6-6
CDR3 DNA: TGTGCCAGCAGACAGGGGATCGGCACTGAAGCTTTCTTT
CDR3 protein: CASRQGIGTEAFF

D gene: TRBD2
clone size: -
J gene: TRBJ2-2
V gene: TRBV30
CDR3 DNA: TGTGCCTGGAGTCGGGGACTAGCGGGCCTCACCGGGGAGCTGTTTTTT
CDR3 protein: CAWSRGLAGLTGELFF